The entry that follows covers one T cell receptor (beta chain) sequence. What it binds is not known. The CDR3 contains 14 residues. Germline CDR1 reads ENHRY; CDR2 reads SYGVKD. V was clipped by 4 bases and J by 10 bases, with 17 bases between them. This entry comes from a study of cytomegalovirus exposure and HLA in healthy donors. Study-level results: Cytomegalovirus association was assigned to more than 150 TCR beta chains.

Assay used: immunoSEQ multiplex PCR; TCRdb lists only in-frame clones, some missing. The data contain a few hundred thousand clones, just over 85% of them singletons. The genes are TRBV10-3 and TRBJ2-1; weak D call: TRBD1 (6 bases). Sequenced sample: PBMCs. The TCR comes from a young woman in good health and CMV-seronegative. The CDR3 is CAISGTDTTREQFF. CDR3 coding DNA: TGTGCCATCAGTGGGACAGATACGACGAGAGAGCAGTTCTTC.